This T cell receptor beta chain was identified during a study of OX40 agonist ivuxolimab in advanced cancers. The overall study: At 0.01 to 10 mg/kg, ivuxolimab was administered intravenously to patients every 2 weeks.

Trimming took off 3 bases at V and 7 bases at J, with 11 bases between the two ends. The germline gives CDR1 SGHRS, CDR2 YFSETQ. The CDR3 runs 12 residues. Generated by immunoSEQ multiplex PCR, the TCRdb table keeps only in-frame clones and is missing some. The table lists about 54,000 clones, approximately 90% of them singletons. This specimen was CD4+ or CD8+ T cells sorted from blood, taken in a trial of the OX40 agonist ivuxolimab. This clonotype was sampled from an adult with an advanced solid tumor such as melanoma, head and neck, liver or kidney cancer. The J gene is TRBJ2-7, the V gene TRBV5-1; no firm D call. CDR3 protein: CASSSNRWEQYF. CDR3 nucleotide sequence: TGCGCCAGCAGCTCAAATCGGTGGGAGCAGTACTTC.